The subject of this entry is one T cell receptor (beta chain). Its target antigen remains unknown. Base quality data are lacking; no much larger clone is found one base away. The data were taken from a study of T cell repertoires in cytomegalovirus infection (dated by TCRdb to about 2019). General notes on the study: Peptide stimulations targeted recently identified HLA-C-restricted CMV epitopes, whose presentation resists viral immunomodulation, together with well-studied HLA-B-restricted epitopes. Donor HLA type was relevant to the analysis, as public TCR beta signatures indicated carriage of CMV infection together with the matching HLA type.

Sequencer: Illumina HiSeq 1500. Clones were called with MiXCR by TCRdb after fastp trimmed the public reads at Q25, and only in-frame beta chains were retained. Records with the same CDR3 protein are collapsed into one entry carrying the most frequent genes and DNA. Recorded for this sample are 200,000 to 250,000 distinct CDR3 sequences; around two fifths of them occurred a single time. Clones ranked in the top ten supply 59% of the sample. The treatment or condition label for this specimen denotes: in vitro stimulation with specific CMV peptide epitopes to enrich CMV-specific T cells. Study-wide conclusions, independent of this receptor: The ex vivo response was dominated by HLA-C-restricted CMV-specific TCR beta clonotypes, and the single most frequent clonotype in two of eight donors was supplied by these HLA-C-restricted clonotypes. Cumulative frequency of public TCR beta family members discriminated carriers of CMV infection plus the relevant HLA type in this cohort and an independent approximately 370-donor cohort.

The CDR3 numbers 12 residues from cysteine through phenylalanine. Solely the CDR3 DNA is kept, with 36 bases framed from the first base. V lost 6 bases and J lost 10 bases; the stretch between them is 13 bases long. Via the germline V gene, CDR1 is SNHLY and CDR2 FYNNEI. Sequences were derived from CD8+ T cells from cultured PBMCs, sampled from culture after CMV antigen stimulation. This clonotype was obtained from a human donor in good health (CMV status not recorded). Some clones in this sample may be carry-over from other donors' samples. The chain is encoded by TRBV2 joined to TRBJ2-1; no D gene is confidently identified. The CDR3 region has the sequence CASRFRVGEQFF. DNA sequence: TGTGCCAGCAGGTTTAGGGTAGGCGAGCAGTTCTTC.